This record covers a single TCR beta chain. V lost 8 bases, J lost 7 bases, and 9 bases stayed unmatched. This CDR3 is built from 14 residues. Looked up from germline, CDR1 is GTSNPN and CDR2 is SVGIG (reference sequence). This record comes from a study of OX40 agonist ivuxolimab in advanced cancers. Profiling relied on immunoSEQ multiplex PCR, and the TCRdb table lists in-frame clones only, not all of them. Of about 19,000 clones listed, 83% are singletons. Individuals having autoimmune disease history or systemic immunosuppression were not enrolled. The sample in question was CD4+ or CD8+ T cells sorted from blood, obtained in a trial of the OX40 agonist ivuxolimab. The genes are TRBV30 and TRBJ2-1; the match to TRBD2 covers 12 bases. The TCR originated in an adult with an advanced solid tumor such as melanoma, head and neck, liver or kidney cancer. The CDR3 spells CARGELAGGNEQFF. The CDR3 region has the DNA TGTGCCCGGGGGGAACTAGCGGGAGGTAATGAGCAGTTCTTC.